These 27 T cell receptor beta chains came from one sample sequenced in a study of shared clonotypes between healthy human individuals. The table came from immunoSEQ multiplex PCR; TCRdb's copy has only in-frame clones and leaves some out. The sample gives around 600,000 clones, around 97% of which show up once; 0.057% is in the top ten. Sequencing was performed on naive CD4+ T cells sorted from blood. Regarding subset: CD45RA+ positively selected. These receptors were taken from a woman in her 30s in good health.

This rearrangement joins TRBV5-1 to TRBJ2-7; 8 bases fit TRBD1. Germline-derived CDR1 and CDR2 are SGHRS and YFSETQ. There are 15 residues in the CDR3. V was clipped by 4 bases and J by 3 bases; unmatched bases: 9. In DNA, the CDR3 is TGCGCCAGCAGCCCCCCCGGACAGGGCGGCTACGAGCAGTACTTC. It yields the protein CASSPPGQGGYEQYF.

The chain employs TRBV7-2 and TRBJ2-1; 15 bases are shared with TRBD2. Germline V lookup: CDR1 SGHTA, CDR2 FQGNSA. The trim removed 5 bases at V and 9 bases at J, leaving 8 bases unmatched. The CDR3 consists of 16 residues. The DNA for the CDR3 is TGTGCCAGCAGCCACAAGGGACTAGCGGGAGGAAGTGAGCAGTTCTTC. Translation gives CASSHKGLAGGSEQFF.

The V gene is TRBV7-3, the J gene TRBJ2-5; TRBD1 matches 8 bases. The CDR3 runs to 15 residues. Germline loops: CDR1 SGHTA, CDR2 FQGTGA. V lost 5 bases, J lost 6 bases, and 11 bases stayed unmatched. CDR3 bases: TGTGCCAGCAGCCCAGGGACAGGCGGACGACAGACCCAGTACTTC. Translation gives CASSPGTGGRQTQYF. Full variable domain (remainder filled in from reference TRBV7-3 and TRBJ2-5): GAGVSQTPSNKVTEKGKYVELRCDPISGHTALYWYRQSLGQGPEFLIYFQGTGAADDSGLPNDRFFAVRPEGSVSTLKIQRTERGDSAVYLCASSPGTGGRQTQYFGPGTRLLVL.

The chain recombines TRBV7-9 with TRBJ1-5; D is uncertain. V was clipped by 4 bases and J by 5 bases, with 12 bases between them. CDR3 length equals 14 residues. Germline values: CDR1 SEHNR, CDR2 FQNEAQ (reference sequence). CDR3 DNA sequence: TGTGCCAGCAGCTCCCAAGACGGATATCAGCCCCAGCATTTT. Translation: CASSSQDGYQPQHF. Full variable domain (rest looked up from reference TRBV7-9 and TRBJ1-5): DTGVSQNPRHKITKRGQNVTFRCDPISEHNRLYWYRQTLGQGPEFLTYFQNEAQLEKSRLLSDRFSAERPKGSFSTLEIQRTEQGDSAMYLCASSSQDGYQPQHFGDGTRLSIL.

The chain carries TRBV6-1 and TRBJ1-5, with D possibly matching TRBD1 (5 bases). Germline V gene lookup returns CDR1 MNHNS and CDR2 SASEGT. The CDR3 is made up of 15 amino acids. V was shortened by 3 bases and J by 7 bases, with 16 bases between the two germline ends. CDR3 residues: CASSEEGRRGQPQHF. CDR3 nucleotides: TGTGCCAGCAGTGAGGAGGGCAGGAGGGGCCAGCCCCAGCATTTT.

V is TRBV15 and J is TRBJ2-1; 7 bases are a match to TRBD2. CDR3 length: 18 residues. Germline CDR1 reads LNHNV; CDR2 reads YYDKDF (reference sequence). Trimming at V came to 1 base and at J to 1 base, leaving 10 bases not matched to a gene. CDR3 region: CATSRGSPAGKSYNEQFF. DNA for the CDR3: TGTGCCACCAGCAGAGGGTCCCCAGCGGGAAAGTCCTACAATGAGCAGTTCTTC.

The count of this clone is one. The chain recombines TRBV5-1 with TRBJ1-2, with D unresolved. Germline V CDR1 and CDR2: SGHRS, YFSETQ. CDR3 length: 12 residues. V shed 4 bases and J shed 5 bases, with 9 bases lying between them. The CDR3 DNA reads as TGCGCCAGCAGCAACCATGAATATGGCTACACCTTC. Amino acids: CASSNHEYGYTF.

V usage is TRBV20-1 and J usage is TRBJ2-1; D not resolved. Germline-derived CDR1 and CDR2 are DFQATT and SNEGSKA (reference sequence). Trimming took off 5 bases at V and 9 bases at J, with 11 bases between the two ends. The CDR3 spans 11 residues. CDR3 protein: CSARRSSEQFF. The CDR3 region has the DNA TGCAGTGCTCGTAGGTCATCTGAGCAGTTCTTC.

The chain is built from TRBV11-1 and TRBJ2-3; 10 bases map to TRBD1. The CDR3 has 17 residues. Germline V lookup: CDR1 SGHAT, CDR2 FQDESV (reference sequence). With 7 bases clipped from V and 2 bases from J, the junction kept 12 bases outside the gene matches. The CDR3 nucleotides are TGTGCCAGCACCGACTTCCCGGGACAGGGGTTCACAGATACGCAGTATTTT. Its translation: CASTDFPGQGFTDTQYF.

V gene TRBV7-8 combines with J gene TRBJ2-7; 8 positions match TRBD1. The CDR3 spans 14 residues. Germline V gene lookup returns CDR1 SGHVS and CDR2 FQNEAQ. The J segment lost 9 bases and the V segment lost 0 bases, leaving 7 bases of the junction unmatched. The DNA for the CDR3 is TGTGCCAGCAGCTTAGCGGACAGGGTTGATGCGCAGTACTTC. Its protein is CASSLADRVDAQYF.

The chain recombines TRBV9 with TRBJ2-7; D could derive from TRBD1 or TRBD2 (5 bases each). Germline CDR1 reads SGDLS; CDR2 reads YYNGEE. V was cut by 0 bases and J by 9 bases, with 22 bases left in between. There are 16 residues in the CDR3. CDR3 residues: CASSVDGLRGQGRQYF. CDR3 DNA: TGTGCCAGCAGCGTAGATGGACTGCGCGGGCAGGGTAGGCAGTACTTC. The entire variable domain, with the rest obtained from reference TRBV9 and TRBJ2-7, is as follows: DSGVTQTPKHLITATGQRVTLRCSPRSGDLSVYWYQQSLDQGLQFLIQYYNGEERAKGNILERFSAQQFPDLHSELNLSSLELGDSALYFCASSVDGLRGQGRQYFGPGTRLTVT.

The genes are TRBV5-4 and TRBJ2-2; the match to TRBD2 covers 10 bases. The CDR3 is 15 residues long. Germline-derived CDR1 and CDR2 are SGHNT and YYREEE (reference sequence). The V and J ends lost 3 bases and 7 bases, in that order; junction bases with no gene match: 6. The CDR3 region is CASSSSGSMDGELFF. The CDR3 coding sequence is TGTGCCAGCAGCTCTAGCGGGAGCATGGACGGGGAGCTGTTTTTT.

The chain joins TRBV7-8 to TRBJ2-3; D unresolved. Germline values: CDR1 SGHVS, CDR2 FQNEAQ. The CDR3 has 12 amino acids. Trimming took 11 bases from V and 9 from J, leaving 18 bases between them. CDR3 protein: CASSKSMITQYF. CDR3 bases: TGTGCCTCTTCCAAAAGCATGATAACGCAGTATTTT.

This clone was counted a single time. J is TRBJ2-4 and V is TRBV5-1; 10 bases align to TRBD1. This CDR3 region has 19 residues. V dropped 0 bases and J dropped 0; count of bases not matched to a gene: 9. From germline, CDR1 is SGHRS and CDR2 YFSETQ. The CDR3 reads CASSLEDRGKSLAKNIQYF. The CDR3 coding sequence is TGCGCCAGCAGCTTGGAGGACAGGGGGAAATCTCTAGCCAAAAACATTCAGTACTTC.

This chain connects TRBV21-1 to TRBJ2-4; TRBD1 is the table's D call and was not checked against the DNA. TRBV21-1 has pseudogene status. The CDR3 consists of 17 residues. CDR3 loop: CASTDRDSGPKENIQYF. CDR3 nucleotide sequence: TGTGCCAGCACCGACCGGGACAGCGGACCCAAAGAAAACATTCAGTACTTC.

The chain couples TRBV28 to TRBJ1-3; D is unclear. V lost 3 bases to trimming and J lost 0 bases, with 9 bases between them. CDR3 size: 15 residues. The germline CDR1 and CDR2 sequences are MDHEN and SYDVKM. For the CDR3, the DNA is TGTGCCAGCAGTTTCAGAAGCCCCTCTGGAAACACCATATATTTT. Translation: CASSFRSPSGNTIYF.

This chain links TRBV28 with TRBJ1-1; D call uncertain. Trimming took 6 bases from V and 5 from J, leaving 10 bases between them. Per the germline V gene, CDR1 is MDHEN and CDR2 is SYDVKM. There are 12 residues in the CDR3. The CDR3, as DNA: TGTGCCAGCAGCCAAATGGCGACTGAAGCTTTCTTT. This codes for CASSQMATEAFF.

V gene TRBV19 combines with J gene TRBJ1-5; D is perhaps TRBD1 (5 bases). The V end lost 2 bases, the J end lost 7 bases, and 15 bases lay between the germline ends. Germline CDR1 LNHDA, CDR2 SQIVND (reference sequence). The CDR3 length is 15 residues. The CDR3: CASSISGPLGQPQHF. The CDR3 coding sequence is TGTGCCAGTAGTATATCAGGGCCGCTCGGGCAGCCCCAGCATTTT.

The V call is TRBV28, the J call TRBJ2-7, with TRBD2 matching over 11 bases. Germline lookup yields CDR1 MDHEN and CDR2 SYDVKM. The V segment lost 6 bases and the J segment 4 bases; nucleotides outside the gene matches: 2. The CDR3 runs 13 residues. Here the CDR3 DNA reads TGTGCCAGCAGCCCTAGCGGGAGGTACGAGCAGTACTTC. Amino acid sequence: CASSPSGRYEQYF.

This rearrangement joins TRBV4-1 to TRBJ2-1; 10 bases fit TRBD2. With 3 bases clipped from V and 3 bases from J, the junction kept 8 bases outside the gene matches. The CDR3 covers 17 residues. Germline loops: CDR1 MGHRA, CDR2 YSYEKL. The CDR3 loop reads CASSQDPLAGDYNEQFF. In DNA form, the CDR3 reads TGCGCCAGCAGCCAGGATCCCCTAGCGGGGGACTACAATGAGCAGTTCTTC.

This chain links TRBV7-3 with TRBJ2-7, with 8 bases fitting TRBD2. Trimming at V came to 5 bases and at J to 4 bases, leaving 10 bases not matched to a gene. The CDR3 spans 15 residues. Germline-derived CDR1 and CDR2 are SGHTA and FQGTGA. This chain's CDR3 is CASSLAAGAGYEQYF. CDR3 coding DNA: TGTGCCAGCAGCCTGGCAGCGGGAGCTGGGTACGAGCAGTACTTC.

The V and J genes are TRBV11-1 and TRBJ2-7, with 8 bases that match TRBD2. CDR3 length: 14 amino acids. CDR1 is SGHAT, CDR2 FQDESV, per germline (reference sequence). J lost 4 bases, V lost 3 bases, and 5 bases had no gene match. CDR3 coding DNA: TGTGCCAGCAGCTTGGCGGGAGGACTATACGAGCAGTACTTC. Translated, it gives CASSLAGGLYEQYF.

This rearrangement joins TRBV7-9 to TRBJ1-5; D is unclear. The CDR3 covers 14 residues. From germline, CDR1 is SEHNR and CDR2 FQNEAQ (reference sequence). Trimming removed 5 bases from V and 0 bases from J, with 8 bases in between. DNA of the CDR3: TGTGCCAGCAGCGTGGACGGTAGCAATCAGCCCCAGCATTTT. Protein product: CASSVDGSNQPQHF. The entire variable domain, with the rest obtained from reference TRBV7-9 and TRBJ1-5, is as follows: DTGVSQNPRHKITKRGQNVTFRCDPISEHNRLYWYRQTLGQGPEFLTYFQNEAQLEKSRLLSDRFSAERPKGSFSTLEIQRTEQGDSAMYLCASSVDGSNQPQHFGDGTRLSIL.

The V and J genes are TRBV10-2 and TRBJ2-1; D is possibly TRBD2 (6 bases). CDR3 size: 14 residues. Trimming took 3 bases from V and 5 from J, leaving 11 bases between them. Germline V CDR1 and CDR2: WSHSY, SAAADI. CDR3 bases: TGCGCCAGCAGTGACCCCCCGGGAGACAATGAGCAGTTCTTC. It yields the protein CASSDPPGDNEQFF.

This chain uses TRBV18 with TRBJ1-4; D unclear. Germline V CDR1 and CDR2: KGHSH, LQKENI. The V end was cut by 3 bases, the J end by 6 bases, with 8 bases between. CDR3 length: 13 amino acids. The CDR3 DNA follows: TGTGCCAGCTCACCCCGTGTGGATGAAAAACTGTTTTTT. It codes for CASSPRVDEKLFF.

The rearrangement uses TRBV29-1 and TRBJ2-1; TRBD2 matches at 10 bases. The V gene's germline CDR1 is SQVTM and CDR2 ANQGSEA. V shed 3 bases, J shed 9 bases, and the junction held 14 bases outside the gene matches. The CDR3 has 16 residues. This CDR3 reads CSVDRLPALAGGEQFF. CDR3 coding DNA: TGCAGCGTTGATCGCTTACCGGCGTTAGCGGGAGGTGAGCAGTTCTTC.

The V and J genes are TRBV6-1 and TRBJ2-1, with 10 bases identical to TRBD2. Germline CDR1 MNHNS, CDR2 SASEGT. The CDR3 is 15 amino acids. The J segment lost 7 bases and the V segment lost 5 bases, leaving 8 bases of the junction unmatched. The CDR3 nucleotides read TGTGCCAGCAGTAGATTAGCGGGAGGACAGAATGAGCAGTTCTTC. Its translation: CASSRLAGGQNEQFF.